The clone carrying this T cell receptor beta chain was counted between two and nine times. The antigen remains unidentified. The CDR3 sequence is 14 residues long. Looked up from germline, CDR1 is ENHRY and CDR2 is SYGVKD. The V segment lost 5 bases and the J segment 5 bases; nucleotides outside the gene matches: 4. The data belong to a study of blood T cells in healthy people across ages. General study points: Samples with more naive T cells showed higher observed beta diversity.

A sample-barcoded 5' primer and a J-beta primer mix were used in a second PCR of about 7 to 12 cycles. TCRdb re-called the 5' RACE reads with MiXCR, one entry per CDR3 protein. Of 580,000 or so distinct CDR3 sequences in the sample, 40% to 55% were seen once. Healthy Caucasians from Russia aged roughly 6 to 95 served as donors. The genes are TRBV10-3 and TRBJ2-5; TRBD1 aligns across 11 bases. This TCR was sampled from an elderly man in good health. The sample comprised blood. The CDR3, as DNA: TGTGCCATCAGTCGGGGGGACAGGGGGGAGACCCAGTACTTC. This translates into CAISRGDRGETQYF.